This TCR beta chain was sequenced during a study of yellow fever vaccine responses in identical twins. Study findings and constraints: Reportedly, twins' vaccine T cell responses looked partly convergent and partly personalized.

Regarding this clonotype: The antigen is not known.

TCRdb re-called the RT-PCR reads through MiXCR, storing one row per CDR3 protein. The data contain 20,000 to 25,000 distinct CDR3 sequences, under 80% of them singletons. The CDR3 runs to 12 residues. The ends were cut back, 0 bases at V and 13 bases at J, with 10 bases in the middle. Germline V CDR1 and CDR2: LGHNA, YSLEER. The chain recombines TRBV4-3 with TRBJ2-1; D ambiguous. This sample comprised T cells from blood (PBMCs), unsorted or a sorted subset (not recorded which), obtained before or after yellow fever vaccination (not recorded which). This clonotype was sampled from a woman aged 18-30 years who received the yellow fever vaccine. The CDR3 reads CASSQDPADQFF. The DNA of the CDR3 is TGCGCCAGCAGCCAAGACCCGGCTGATCAGTTCTTC.